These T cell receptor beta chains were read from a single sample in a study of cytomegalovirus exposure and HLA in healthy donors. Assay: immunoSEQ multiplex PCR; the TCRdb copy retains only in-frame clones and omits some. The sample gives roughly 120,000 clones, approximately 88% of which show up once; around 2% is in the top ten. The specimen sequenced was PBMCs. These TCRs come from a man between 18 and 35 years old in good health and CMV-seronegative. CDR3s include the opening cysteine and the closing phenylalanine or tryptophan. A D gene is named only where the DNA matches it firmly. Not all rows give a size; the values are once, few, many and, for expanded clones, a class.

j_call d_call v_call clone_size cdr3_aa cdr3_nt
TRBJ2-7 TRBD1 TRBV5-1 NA CASSATGTGSYEQYF TGCGCCAGCAGCGCGACCGGGACAGGGTCCTACGAGCAGTACTTC
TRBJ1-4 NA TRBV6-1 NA CASSESADSRYNEKLFF TGTGCCAGCAGTGAATCGGCAGACAGCCGATATAATGAAAAACTGTTTTTT
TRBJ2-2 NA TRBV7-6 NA CASRISSTGELFF TGTGCCAGCAGGATTTCCAGCACCGGGGAGCTGTTTTTT
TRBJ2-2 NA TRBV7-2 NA CASSSPDRMNTGELFF TGTGCCAGCAGCTCCCCCGACAGGATGAACACCGGGGAGCTGTTTTTT
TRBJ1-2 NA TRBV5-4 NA CASSFQGSDYGYTF TGTGCCAGCAGCTTTCAAGGGAGCGACTATGGCTACACCTTC
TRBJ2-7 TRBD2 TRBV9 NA CASSPRAGGPYEQYF TGTGCCAGCAGCCCCCGGGCGGGGGGGCCCTACGAGCAGTACTTC
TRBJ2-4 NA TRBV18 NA CASSPQAAGDIQYF TGTGCCAGCTCACCACAAGCTGCAGGGGACATTCAGTACTTC
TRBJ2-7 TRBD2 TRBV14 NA CASSQARGLASYEQYF TGTGCCAGCAGCCAAGCCAGGGGACTAGCGAGCTACGAGCAGTACTTC
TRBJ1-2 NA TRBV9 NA CASSVDSPGLYGYTF TGTGCCAGCAGCGTAGATAGTCCAGGGCTCTATGGCTACACCTTC
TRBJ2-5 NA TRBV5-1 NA CASSLNFIEETQYF TGCGCCAGCAGCTTGAACTTCATTGAAGAGACCCAGTACTTC
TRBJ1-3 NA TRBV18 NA CASSTVQKNSGNTIYF TGTGCCAGCTCAACCGTTCAGAAGAACTCTGGAAACACCATATATTTT
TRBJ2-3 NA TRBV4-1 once CASSQNFLGRGRGDTQYF TGCGCCAGCAGCCAGAACTTCCTAGGGCGGGGCCGTGGGGATACGCAGTATTTT
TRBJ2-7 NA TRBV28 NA CASSRRYEQYF TGTGCCAGCAGCCGGAGGTACGAGCAGTACTTC
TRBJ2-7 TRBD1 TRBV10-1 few CASSDPGQGTYEQYF TGCGCCAGCAGTGACCCCGGACAGGGTACCTACGAGCAGTACTTC
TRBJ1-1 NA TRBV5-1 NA CASRVSQGRNTEAFF TGCGCCAGCAGGGTTTCCCAGGGCAGGAACACTGAAGCTTTCTTT
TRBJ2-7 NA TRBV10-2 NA CASSDSYEQYF TGCGCCAGCAGTGATAGCTACGAGCAGTACTTC
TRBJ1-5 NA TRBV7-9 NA CASSYETRQPQHF TGTGCCAGCAGCTATGAGACTCGTCAGCCCCAGCATTTT
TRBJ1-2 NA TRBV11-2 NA CASSWGFGDYGYTF TGTGCCAGCAGCTGGGGCTTTGGGGACTATGGCTACACCTTC
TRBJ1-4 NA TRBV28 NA CASRRGPAFNEKLFF TGTGCCAGCAGGCGGGGGCCAGCCTTTAATGAAAAACTGTTTTTT
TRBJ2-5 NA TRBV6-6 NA CASSYSQGQGETQYF TGTGCCAGCAGTTACTCCCAGGGGCAAGGGGAGACCCAGTACTTC
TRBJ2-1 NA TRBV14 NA CASGGARSEQFF TGTGCCAGCGGGGGGGCCAGGAGTGAGCAGTTCTTC
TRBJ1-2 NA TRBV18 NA CASSPNHQSPYGYTF TGTGCCAGCTCACCCAACCACCAGTCTCCCTATGGCTACACCTTC
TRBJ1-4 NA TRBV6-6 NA CASSYLAGDEKLFF TGTGCCAGCAGTTACTTGGCAGGTGATGAAAAACTGTTTTTT
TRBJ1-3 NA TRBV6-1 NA CASRLGQLSGNTIYF TGTGCCAGCAGGCTGGGACAACTCTCTGGAAACACCATATATTTT
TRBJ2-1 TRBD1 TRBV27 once CASQQGSRYNEQFF TGTGCCAGTCAACAGGGGTCTAGGTACAATGAGCAGTTCTTC
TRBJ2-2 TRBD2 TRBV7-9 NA CASSLVGTSGGVDTGELFF TGTGCCAGCAGCTTAGTTGGGACTAGCGGGGGCGTTGACACCGGGGAGCTGTTTTTT
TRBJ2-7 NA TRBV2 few CASSAEEGPYEQYF TGTGCCAGCAGTGCAGAGGAGGGACCCTACGAGCAGTACTTC
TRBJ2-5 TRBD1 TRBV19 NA CASSPRDRIAWETQYF TGTGCCAGTAGTCCAAGGGACAGGATTGCGTGGGAGACCCAGTACTTC
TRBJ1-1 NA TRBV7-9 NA CASSFRVEAFF TGTGCCAGCAGCTTCAGGGTTGAAGCTTTCTTT
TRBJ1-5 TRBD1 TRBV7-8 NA CASSSGEGADSNQPQHF TGTGCCAGCAGCTCCGGAGAGGGGGCAGATAGCAATCAGCCCCAGCATTTT
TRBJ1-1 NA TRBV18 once CASSAGPPGGNTEAFF TGTGCCAGCTCAGCGGGACCCCCCGGAGGGAACACTGAAGCTTTCTTT
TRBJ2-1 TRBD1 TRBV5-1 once CASSLAGQEYNEQFF TGCGCCAGCAGCTTGGCGGGACAGGAGTACAATGAGCAGTTCTTC
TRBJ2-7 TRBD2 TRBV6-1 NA CASGPLAGTYEQYF TGTGCCAGTGGGCCGCTAGCGGGAACCTACGAGCAGTACTTC
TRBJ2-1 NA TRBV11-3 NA CASSSWRDNEQFF TGTGCCAGCAGCTCCTGGAGAGACAATGAGCAGTTCTTC
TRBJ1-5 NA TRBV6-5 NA CASSRLRGNQPQHF TGTGCCAGCAGTCGCCTACGAGGCAATCAGCCCCAGCATTTT
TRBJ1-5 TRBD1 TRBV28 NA CASKRQGLNQPQHF TGTGCCAGCAAGCGACAGGGGTTAAATCAGCCCCAGCATTTT
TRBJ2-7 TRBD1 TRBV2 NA CANRGLGEQYF TGTGCCAACAGGGGGCTTGGCGAGCAGTACTTC
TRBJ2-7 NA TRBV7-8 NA CASSLTRQVSYEQYF TGTGCCAGCAGCTTAACCCGACAGGTCTCCTACGAGCAGTACTTC
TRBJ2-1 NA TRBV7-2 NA CASRTDRRNNEQFF TGTGCCAGCAGGACGGACCGGAGGAACAATGAGCAGTTCTTC
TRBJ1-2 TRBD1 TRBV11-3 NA CASSPGQGLGYTF TGTGCCAGCAGCCCAGGACAGGGCCTCGGCTACACCTTC
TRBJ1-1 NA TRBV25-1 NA CASREGGDFGTEAFF TGTGCCAGCAGGGAAGGGGGGGACTTTGGCACTGAAGCTTTCTTT